This TCR beta chain was sequenced for a study of cytomegalovirus exposure and HLA in healthy donors. About the study: Later analysis reported that the 120 validation repertoires shared the platform of the 650 to 700 first-cohort repertoires.

Overall study results and limits: It was found in a later analysis that first-cohort TCR clusters tended to co-occur in the 130 or so validation repertoires.

With respect to this clone: Its antigen is not identified.

Clones were sequenced by immunoSEQ multiplex PCR, and TCRdb holds only the in-frame ones, with some missing. Of around 220,000 clones in the sample, roughly 84% were seen once. CDR1 SEHNR and CDR2 FQNEAQ come from the germline V gene (reference sequence). The J segment lost 3 bases and the V segment lost 3 bases, leaving 4 bases of the junction unmatched. This CDR3 comprises 15 residues. The V call is TRBV7-9, the J call TRBJ2-1; 8 bases match TRBD1. The origin of this receptor is a woman between 25 and 40 years old in good health and CMV-seropositive. The sequenced material came from PBMCs. The CDR3: CASSFRDRLYNEQFF. In DNA, the CDR3 is TGTGCCAGCAGCTTTCGGGACAGGCTCTACAATGAGCAGTTCTTC.